These 27 T cell receptor beta chains share one sample of origin, sequenced in a study of blood T cell repertoires in COVID-19. TCRdb keeps only in-frame clones here, not all; method: immunoSEQ multiplex PCR. Among 170,000 or so clones listed, approximately 80% were seen once. The sample comprised peripheral blood. Source of these receptors: a human donor in a cohort sampled during active COVID-19.

This clone has a handful of counts. The chain couples TRBV5-3 to TRBJ1-1; no reliable D call. TRBV5-3 is an ORF; its function is uncertain. V gave up 1 base and J gave up 1 base, with 14 bases separating them. CDR3 length: 16 residues. Here the CDR3 reads CARSLNLETANTEAFF. CDR3 nucleotides: TGTGCCAGAAGCTTGAATCTAGAGACGGCGAACACTGAAGCTTTCTTT.

The J gene is TRBJ2-7, the V gene TRBV14; D gene uncertain. The length of the CDR3 is 13 residues. In germline, CDR1 is SGHDN, CDR2 FVKESK. The V gene lost 1 base and the J gene lost 4 bases, with 8 bases spanning the gap. CDR3 amino acids: CASSQVFGYEQYF. For the CDR3, the DNA is TGTGCCAGCAGCCAAGTCTTCGGGTACGAGCAGTACTTC.

The chain combines TRBV14 with TRBJ2-5; a weak D match, TRBD2 (5 bases). The CDR3 sequence is 16 residues long. Germline values: CDR1 SGHDN, CDR2 FVKESK. Trimming shortened V by 1 base and J by 5 bases, and 17 bases separated the two germline ends. CDR3 protein: CASSQGRRRPMETQYF. The CDR3 DNA follows: TGTGCCAGCAGCCAAGGACGGAGGCGCCCAATGGAGACCCAGTACTTC.

This clone came up once. This rearrangement joins TRBV9 to TRBJ1-4; D is possibly TRBD1 (5 bases). The CDR3 contains 14 residues. Germline V gives CDR1 SGDLS, CDR2 YYNGEE. V lost 6 bases and J lost 7, with 16 bases in between. The CDR3 nucleotides read TGTGCCAGCAATACCGGGGGGTTGGGTGAAAAACTGTTTTTT. Translating gives CASNTGGLGEKLFF.

Sample share makes this clone medium-sized. The rearrangement joins TRBV5-3 to TRBJ1-3; D ambiguous. TRBV5-3 is marked as an open reading frame, function uncertain. This CDR3 has 16 amino acids. Trimming removed 3 bases from V and 0 bases from J, with 13 bases in between. CDR3 nucleotide sequence: TGTGCCAGAAGCTCTTACGACTCGCCCTCTGGAAACACCATATATTTT. Its protein is CARSSYDSPSGNTIYF.

The chain carries TRBV7-3 and TRBJ2-5, with 7 positions matching TRBD1. This CDR3 comprises 14 residues. J was trimmed by 4 bases and V by 6 bases; bases with no gene match: 8. Per germline, CDR1 SGHTA and CDR2 FQGTGA. Here the CDR3 reads CASSSTGEGETQYF. CDR3 in DNA: TGTGCCAGCAGTTCTACAGGGGAAGGAGAGACCCAGTACTTC.

The chain couples TRBV4-2 to TRBJ2-7; TRBD2 aligns across 8 bases. The germline V gene has CDR1 LGHNA and CDR2 YNFKEQ. This CDR3 spans 15 amino acids. V was clipped by 0 bases and J by 4 bases; unmatched bases: 5. The CDR3 bases are TGTGCCAGCAGCCAAGATAGCGGGGCACTATACGAGCAGTACTTC. This sequence encodes CASSQDSGALYEQYF.

The V and J genes are TRBV6-2 or TRBV6-3 and TRBJ2-7; perhaps TRBD2 as D (5 bases). The CDR3 is made up of 16 amino acids. From germline, CDR1 is MNHEY and CDR2 SVGEGT. Trimming took off 2 bases at V and 6 bases at J, with 20 bases between the two ends. In nucleotides, the CDR3 is TGTGCCAGCAGTTACCGGGGTAATAGTATTTTGTCCGAGCAGTACTTC. It translates to CASSYRGNSILSEQYF.

The gene calls are TRBV7-2 and TRBJ2-5; D is unclear. The V end lost 10 bases, the J end lost 1 base, and 13 bases lay between the germline ends. Looked up from germline, CDR1 is SGHTA and CDR2 is FQGNSA. CDR3 length equals 13 residues. The CDR3 region is CATGRRFQETQYF. CDR3 nucleotides: TGTGCCACCGGTCGGCGGTTCCAAGAGACCCAGTACTTC. The whole variable domain, filled in from reference TRBV7-2 and TRBJ2-5, reads GAGVSQSPSNKVTEKGKDVELRCDPISGHTALYWYRQSLGQGLEFLIYFQGNSAPDKSGLPSDRFSAERTGGSVSTLTIQRTQQEDSAVYLCATGRRFQETQYFGPGTRLLVL.

The CDR3 DNA reads TGCGCCAGCAGCCAAGAAAAAGGCGCGGGCGGGCGGGAGCAGTACTTC. The encoded protein is CASSQEKGAGGREQYF. The chain is built from TRBV4-1 and TRBJ2-7, with D perhaps matching TRBD2 (5 bases). The CDR3 spans 16 residues. Germline V lookup: CDR1 MGHRA, CDR2 YSYEKL. The V and J ends lost 0 bases and 7 bases respectively, with 19 bases between them.

V gene TRBV28 combines with J gene TRBJ1-2; D gene ambiguous. Germline V gene sequence: CDR1 MDHEN, CDR2 SYDVKM. CDR3 length: 12 residues. Trimming stripped 6 bases from V and 7 bases from J, with 12 bases between. The DNA of the CDR3 is TGTGCCAGCAGCACAGCCTCCGCTGGCTACACCTTC. This gives the protein CASSTASAGYTF.

The chain has TRBV5-1 and TRBJ2-7, with TRBD2 matching over 9 bases. V dropped 4 bases and J dropped 7; count of bases not matched to a gene: 9. This CDR3 comprises 14 residues. CDR1 is SGHRS, CDR2 YFSETQ, per germline. CDR3 in amino acids: CASSAGTSNREQYF. In DNA, the CDR3 is TGCGCCAGCAGCGCCGGGACTAGCAATCGGGAGCAGTACTTC.

The table lists this clone with a few counts. The chain uses TRBV28 and TRBJ1-2, with 7 bases aligning to TRBD1. The germline CDR1 and CDR2 sequences are MDHEN and SYDVKM. The CDR3 has 13 amino acids. J lost 0 bases, V lost 10 bases, and 5 bases had no gene match. CDR3 in DNA: TGTGCCACCCTAAGGGGGCCTAACTATGGCTACACCTTC. Translation: CATLRGPNYGYTF.

The J gene is TRBJ2-7, the V gene TRBV29-1; 13 bases are a match to TRBD2. The trim removed 1 base at V and 2 bases at J, leaving 5 bases unmatched. Germline CDR1 is SQVTM and CDR2 is ANQGSEA. This CDR3 is 16 amino acids long. The CDR3, as DNA: TGCAGCGTTGAAGCTAGGACTAGCGGGAGCACCTACGAGCAGTACTTC. It is translated as CSVEARTSGSTYEQYF.

This clone was detected once. The J gene is TRBJ1-2, the V gene TRBV28, with D possibly being TRBD1 (6 bases). The CDR3 runs 13 residues. V shed 8 bases and J shed 4 bases, with 14 bases lying between them. Germline V gives CDR1 MDHEN, CDR2 SYDVKM. CDR3 residues: CASGGGFGYGYTF. CDR3 sequence (DNA): TGTGCCAGCGGGGGGGGCTTCGGCTATGGCTACACCTTC.

This chain connects TRBV11-2 to TRBJ2-7, with 10 bases identical to TRBD1. The CDR3 extends over 15 amino acids. Germline values: CDR1 SGHAT, CDR2 FQNNGV. J gave up 7 bases and V 3 bases, and 9 bases lay outside the gene matches. DNA of the CDR3: TGTGCCAGCAGCTTCCGGGACAGGGGTACGGGGGAGCAGTACTTC. It encodes CASSFRDRGTGEQYF.

The V call is TRBV5-1, the J call TRBJ2-2, with 10 bases identical to TRBD2. V shed 4 bases, J shed 5 bases, and the junction held 5 bases outside the gene matches. Germline V gives CDR1 SGHRS, CDR2 YFSETQ. This CDR3 contains 15 residues. For the CDR3, the DNA is TGCGCCAGCAGCCCCCCTAGCGGGAGAACCGGGGAGCTGTTTTTT. It yields the protein CASSPPSGRTGELFF.

This clone was recorded once. The J gene is TRBJ1-5, the V gene TRBV28; D gene ambiguous. CDR3 length equals 13 residues. V lost 6 bases, J lost 0 bases, and 6 bases lay in between. Germline assignment: CDR1 MDHEN and CDR2 SYDVKM. CDR3 loop: CASSGDSNQPQHF. The CDR3 nucleotides are TGTGCCAGCAGCGGGGATAGCAATCAGCCCCAGCATTTT.

The V gene is TRBV12-5, the J gene TRBJ2-3; 10 bases line up with TRBD2. V was clipped by 4 bases and J by 3 bases; unmatched bases: 7. In germline, CDR1 is LGHNT, CDR2 FRNRAP. The CDR3 runs 16 residues. The CDR3 DNA follows: TGTGCTAGTGGTTCCCGAAGCGGGGGGGCAACAGATACGCAGTATTTT. This sequence encodes CASGSRSGGATDTQYF.

This chain links TRBV9 with TRBJ1-4, with 9 nucleotides matching TRBD1. CDR1 and CDR2 (germline): SGDLS, YYNGEE. The CDR3 spans 18 residues. After removal of 0 bases from V and 8 bases from J, the junction contained 14 bases not matched to a gene. The CDR3 nucleotides read TGTGCCAGCAGCGTAGAGGGGACAGGGTCTCGTAATCGGGAAAAACTGTTTTTT. Residues: CASSVEGTGSRNREKLFF.

This chain uses TRBV3-1 (or the pseudogene TRBV3-2) with TRBJ2-7, with D hard to call. The CDR3 loop spans 11 amino acids. The germline V and J ends were trimmed by 4 bases and 5 bases, with 6 bases remaining between them. Germline values: CDR1 LGHDT, CDR2 YNNKEL (reference sequence). CDR3 coding DNA: TGTGCCAGCAGCCTGTATGACGAGCAGTACTTC. This encodes CASSLYDEQYF.

The chain joins TRBV7-2 to TRBJ2-7, with D unclear. Germline V gives CDR1 SGHTA, CDR2 FQGNSA. CDR3 size: 15 residues. The V gene lost 5 bases and the J gene lost 6 bases, with 20 bases spanning the gap. This CDR3 reads CASSLDAPGLSEQYF. CDR3 nucleotide sequence: TGTGCCAGCAGCCTCGACGCACCGGGTTTGAGCGAGCAGTACTTC.

The rearrangement joins TRBV19 to TRBJ1-2; 9 bases fit TRBD1. Per germline, CDR1 LNHDA and CDR2 SQIVND (reference sequence). The J segment lost 6 bases and the V segment lost 6 bases, leaving 8 bases of the junction unmatched. This CDR3 is 14 amino acids long. CDR3 bases: TGTGCCAGTAGCCAGGACAGGGGATTTAATGGCTACACCTTC. Encoded protein: CASSQDRGFNGYTF.

The chain recombines TRBV7-2 with TRBJ2-5, with 12 bases identical to TRBD2. The length of the CDR3 is 15 residues. Germline CDR1 is SGHTA and CDR2 is FQGNSA. Germline trimming cut 2 bases from V and 5 bases from J; bases unmatched to any gene: 3. The CDR3 coding sequence is TGTGCCAGCAGCTTAACGCTAGCGGGAGGGGAGACCCAGTACTTC. Translation: CASSLTLAGGETQYF.

The genes are TRBV6-5 and TRBJ1-3, with TRBD1 identical over 7 bases. This CDR3 is built from 16 residues. V was pared by 2 bases and J by 0 bases, with 4 bases of the junction left unmatched. CDR1 and CDR2 from the germline V gene are MNHEY and SVGAGI. CDR3 in DNA: TGTGCCAGCAGTTACAGCAGGGGGGCCTCTGGAAACACCATATATTTT. It encodes CASSYSRGASGNTIYF.

The chain combines TRBV11-2 with TRBJ2-6; TRBD1 aligns across 11 bases. V lost 9 bases and J lost 2; bases outside the gene matches: 9. The CDR3 contains 17 residues. In germline, CDR1 is SGHAT, CDR2 FQNNGV. CDR3 amino acids: CASRPGQGVAGANVLTF. The CDR3 DNA is TGTGCCAGTCGGCCGGGACAGGGGGTGGCTGGGGCCAACGTCCTGACTTTC.

The chain is built from TRBV7-8 and TRBJ2-5, with 8 bases identical to TRBD2. V lost 7 bases, J lost 4 bases, and 5 bases stayed unmatched. Germline CDR1 reads SGHVS; CDR2 reads FQNEAQ. The CDR3 sequence is 13 residues long. The CDR3 DNA follows: TGTGCCAGCACCCCGGGGGGGGGAGAGACCCAGTACTTC. This gives the protein CASTPGGGETQYF.